Following are 22 T cell receptor beta chains from one sample sequenced in a study of cytomegalovirus exposure and HLA in healthy donors. PCR employed 60 Vbeta and 13 Jbeta primers. TCRdb's table, derived via immunoSEQ multiplex PCR, lists solely in-frame clones and lacks some. The sample shows around 140,000 clones, more than 75% of them seen only once. Sequenced material: PBMCs. The receptors stem from a female donor in good health and CMV-seronegative.

This chain joins TRBV27 and TRBJ2-7; D remains ambiguous. CDR1 is MNHEY, CDR2 SMNVEV, per germline (reference sequence). This CDR3 spans 11 amino acids. Trimming took off 6 bases at V and 3 bases at J, with 6 bases between the two ends. In DNA form, the CDR3 reads TGTGCCAGCAGCTCCGGCTACGAGCAGTACTTC. This codes for CASSSGYEQYF.

A few counts support this clone. V usage is TRBV27 and J usage is TRBJ2-7; the D gene is possibly TRBD2 (6 bases). Trimming shortened V by 5 bases and J by 3 bases, and 14 bases separated the two germline ends. The CDR3 contains 14 residues. Per the germline V gene, CDR1 is MNHEY and CDR2 is SMNVEV (reference sequence). The CDR3 DNA is TGTGCCAGCAGTAAGGAGGGACGGAGCTACGAGCAGTACTTC. This sequence encodes CASSKEGRSYEQYF.

The chain combines TRBV6-5 with TRBJ2-1; D unresolved. The CDR3 spans 15 residues. Trimming took 0 bases from V and 4 from J, leaving 10 bases between them. The V gene's germline CDR1 is MNHEY and CDR2 SVGAGI. Here the CDR3 DNA reads TGTGCCAGCAGTTACTCACAGAACTCTTACAATGAGCAGTTCTTC. Its translation: CASSYSQNSYNEQFF.

J is TRBJ2-1 and V is TRBV18; 11 nucleotides agree with TRBD2. This CDR3 is 18 amino acids long. Germline-derived CDR1 and CDR2 are KGHSH and LQKENI. V lost 5 bases, J lost 5 bases, and 14 bases stayed unmatched. The CDR3 spells CASSSTYSGRVENNEQFF. Written as DNA, the CDR3 is TGTGCCAGCTCATCGACATATAGCGGGAGGGTCGAAAACAATGAGCAGTTCTTC.

In its sample, this clone was seen a few times. The J gene is TRBJ2-7, the V gene TRBV5-1; 10 bases map to TRBD1. V shed 3 bases and J 4 bases; nucleotides not matched to a gene: 4. CDR3 length equals 14 residues. CDR1 is SGHRS and CDR2 is YFSETQ in the germline V gene. The CDR3 DNA is TGCGCCAGCAGCTCCGGACAGGGGGGATACGAGCAGTACTTC. This encodes CASSSGQGGYEQYF.

The V call is TRBV19, the J call TRBJ1-1; tentative D call: TRBD1 (5 bases). This CDR3 contains 14 residues. Germline CDR1 and CDR2: LNHDA and SQIVND (reference sequence). V was shortened by 5 bases and J by 3 bases, with 13 bases between the two germline ends. CDR3: CASSPLLGDTEAFF. The CDR3 DNA reads as TGTGCCAGTAGTCCTCTTCTAGGGGACACTGAAGCTTTCTTT.

V is TRBV10-3 and J is TRBJ2-7; 8 bases map to TRBD1. V gave up 2 bases and J gave up 5 bases; unmatched junction bases: 5. The germline V gene has CDR1 ENHRY and CDR2 SYGVKD. This CDR3 comprises 14 residues. The CDR3 protein is CAISEGQGINEQYF. The CDR3 DNA follows: TGTGCCATCAGTGAGGGACAGGGTATCAACGAGCAGTACTTC.

V is TRBV28 and J is TRBJ2-5; 10 bases are a match to TRBD1. Germline V gene lookup returns CDR1 MDHEN and CDR2 SYDVKM. The CDR3 runs to 15 residues. Trimming at V came to 6 bases and at J to 5 bases, leaving 9 bases not matched to a gene. The CDR3 region is CASSHDRGRVETQYF. The DNA of the CDR3 is TGTGCCAGCAGCCACGACAGGGGGCGAGTGGAGACCCAGTACTTC.

A word on this clone: The junction departs from germline at one end; a sequencing error may be responsible. The genes are TRBV7-3 and TRBJ2-1; 7 nucleotides match TRBD1. This CDR3 is built from 18 residues. Per the germline V gene, CDR1 is SGHTA and CDR2 is FQGTGA. CDR3 in DNA: TGTTCCAGCAGCGCACAGGGGAAGAAGGAGGACTCTCACAATGAGCAGTTCTTC. Amino acids: CSSSAQGKKEDSHNEQFF.

The chain recombines TRBV4-3 with TRBJ1-2; 7 positions match TRBD1. The CDR3 runs to 15 residues. Germline-derived CDR1 and CDR2 are LGHNA and YSLEER. J was trimmed by 0 bases and V by 3 bases; bases with no gene match: 4. Here the CDR3 DNA reads TGCGCCAGCAGCCACCGGGACAGAGCTAACTATGGCTACACCTTC. Protein sequence: CASSHRDRANYGYTF.

V usage is TRBV2 and J usage is TRBJ2-3; D may be TRBD1 (6 bases). Germline CDR1 reads SNHLY; CDR2 reads FYNNEI. Trimming stripped 6 bases from V and 2 bases from J, with 9 bases between. CDR3 length equals 13 residues. This CDR3 is CASSTGYTDTQYF. The CDR3 region has the DNA TGTGCCAGCAGCACAGGGTACACAGATACGCAGTATTTT. The whole variable domain, filled in from reference TRBV2 and TRBJ2-3, reads EPEVTQTPSHQVTQMGQEVILRCVPISNHLYFYWYRQILGQKVEFLVSFYNNEISEKSEIFDDQFSVERPDGSNFTLKIRSTKLEDSAMYFCASSTGYTDTQYFGPGTRLTVL.

V is TRBV19 and J is TRBJ2-5; D unclear. Germline CDR1 and CDR2: LNHDA and SQIVND (reference sequence). The CDR3 runs 13 residues. V was cut by 5 bases and J by 2 bases, with 9 bases left in between. In DNA, the CDR3 is TGTGCCAGTAGTGTCAGTGTTCAAGAGACCCAGTACTTC. This gives the protein CASSVSVQETQYF.

The rearrangement uses TRBV9 and TRBJ2-7, with D possibly being TRBD1 (5 bases). Germline CDR1 reads SGDLS; CDR2 reads YYNGEE. This CDR3 spans 15 amino acids. Trimming pared 4 bases from V and 2 bases from J, leaving 16 bases between. The DNA of the CDR3 is TGTGCCAGCAGCCCAAAGGGGCAGCCTACCTACGAGCAGTACTTC. Amino acids: CASSPKGQPTYEQYF.

V is TRBV6-6 and J is TRBJ2-5; D may be TRBD1 (6 bases). With 6 bases removed from V and 2 bases from J, the gap between germline ends came to 13 bases. Germline V gives CDR1 MNHNY, CDR2 SVGAGI (reference sequence). The CDR3 runs to 14 residues. The CDR3 DNA reads as TGTGCCAGCAGCCCAACAGGGCCACAAGAGACCCAGTACTTC. Residues: CASSPTGPQETQYF.

The rearrangement links TRBV7-2 to TRBJ1-2; a weak D match, TRBD1 (6 bases). Germline lookup yields CDR1 SGHTA and CDR2 FQGNSA. This CDR3 spans 14 amino acids. V shed 3 bases and J shed 2 bases, with 10 bases lying between them. The CDR3 nucleotides read TGTGCCAGCAGCTTGTACGGACAGAACTATGGCTACACCTTC. This gives the protein CASSLYGQNYGYTF.

This clone was recorded a few times. The chain employs TRBV7-9 and TRBJ2-1; TRBD2 aligns across 7 bases. V was clipped by 7 bases and J by 5 bases; unmatched bases: 11. CDR3 length: 15 residues. Germline values: CDR1 SEHNR, CDR2 FQNEAQ (reference sequence). This chain's CDR3 is CASNRGELVDNEQFF. As DNA, the CDR3 is TGTGCCAGCAACCGGGGGGAGCTGGTCGACAATGAGCAGTTCTTC. The whole variable domain, remainder taken from reference TRBV7-9 and TRBJ2-1, is DTGVSQNPRHKITKRGQNVTFRCDPISEHNRLYWYRQTLGQGPEFLTYFQNEAQLEKSRLLSDRFSAERPKGSFSTLEIQRTEQGDSAMYLCASNRGELVDNEQFFGPGTRLTVL.

This chain uses TRBV6-5 with TRBJ1-4; 9 bases match TRBD1. CDR3 length: 16 amino acids. Germline CDR1 reads MNHEY; CDR2 reads SVGAGI. J gave up 10 bases and V 2 bases, and 11 bases lay outside the gene matches. Here the CDR3 reads CASSYLGQGFIGKLFF. The CDR3 DNA reads as TGTGCCAGCAGTTACCTGGGACAGGGTTTTATTGGAAAACTGTTTTTT.

The chain carries TRBV7-6 and TRBJ1-1, with TRBD1 identical over 9 bases. The CDR3 runs 14 residues. Trimming at V came to 2 bases and at J to 6 bases, leaving 4 bases not matched to a gene. The germline gives CDR1 SGHVS, CDR2 FNYEAQ. CDR3 sequence (DNA): TGTGCCAGCAGCTTAAGGGGACAGGGCTCTGAAGCTTTCTTT. Amino acid sequence: CASSLRGQGSEAFF.

The chain links TRBV27 to TRBJ1-1, with 7 positions matching TRBD1. The CDR3 length is 15 residues. The trim removed 3 bases at V and 0 bases at J, leaving 4 bases unmatched. Germline values: CDR1 MNHEY, CDR2 SMNVEV (reference sequence). The CDR3 DNA reads as TGTGCCAGCAGTTTCCGGACAGGTATGAACACTGAAGCTTTCTTT. Amino acids: CASSFRTGMNTEAFF.

This chain joins TRBV10-3 and TRBJ2-2, with D possibly being TRBD2 (5 bases). CDR3 length: 15 residues. The germline V and J ends were trimmed by 0 bases and 5 bases, with 10 bases remaining between them. CDR1 is ENHRY and CDR2 is SYGVKD in the germline V gene. CDR3 sequence: CAISESIARTGELFF. The CDR3 region has the DNA TGTGCCATCAGTGAGTCGATAGCGCGTACCGGGGAGCTGTTTTTT.

The chain has TRBV6-1 and TRBJ1-4, with D maybe TRBD1 (6 bases). Trimming stripped 2 bases from V and 0 bases from J, with 13 bases between. CDR3 length equals 17 residues. CDR1 and CDR2 (germline): MNHNS, SASEGT. This chain's CDR3 is CASSENAGDPTNEKLFF. As DNA, the CDR3 is TGTGCCAGCAGTGAAAATGCAGGGGACCCAACTAATGAAAAACTGTTTTTT.

This clone was counted a single time. This chain links TRBV30 with TRBJ1-4; weak D call: TRBD1 (5 bases). The CDR3 spans 13 residues. V lost 1 base to trimming and J lost 2 bases, with 5 bases between them. Germline loops: CDR1 GTSNPN, CDR2 SVGIG (reference sequence). CDR3 bases: TGTGCCTGGAGTGCAGGGACTAATGAAAAACTGTTTTTT. This sequence encodes CAWSAGTNEKLFF.